A single TCR beta chain is shown here with its context. This clone was counted between two and nine times. Its antigen specificity is not known. No much larger clone is present one base from it, and per-base qualities are unavailable. The CDR3 measures 15 amino acids from cysteine to phenylalanine. Kept here is only the CDR3 DNA, which spans 45 bases and is read in frame from base 1. V lost 2 bases and J lost 5 bases; the stretch between them is 15 bases long. In the germline V gene (reference sequence), CDR1 corresponds to SEHNR and CDR2 to FQNEAQ. Because repertoires were sampled repeatedly during chemoradiotherapy, clonal expansion in the tumor microenvironment could be followed. To prepare the library, the immunoSEQ multiplex PCR assay was applied. The table was pulled from immuneACCESS by TCRdb, which kept in-frame rearrangements only. Such tables lose some clones; where checked, under half of the loss comes from unresolved V genes, and the rest has no known cause. Counted in this sample were about 17,000 clones; approximately 90% of them appeared once. The top ten hold roughly 14% of the sample.

The sample originates from a study of chemoradiotherapy in HPV16-positive cancers (dated by TCRdb to 2021 to 2024). Concerning the study at large: Using functional T-cell assays on cells from two HPV16-positive patients, the researchers defined candidate HPV-specific T-cell clones and common TCR motifs. The study asked whether T-cell immunity against the HPV oncoproteins E6 and E7 changes during chemoradiotherapy and whether it affects survival. The candidate HPV-specific TCRs and motifs were subsequently tracked in TCR repertoires obtained from approximately 91 patients with HPV-related cancers.

What the work shows at the level of the full study, not this receptor alone: The functional definition of HPV-specific T cells came from only a couple of HPV16-positive patients, and the survival association was reported for HPV16-positive patients. Improved recurrence-free survival in HPV16-positive patients was associated with expansion of HPV-responsive T cells during chemoradiotherapy. Expansion of candidate HPV-specific clones and E7-related TCR motifs was observed in the tumor microenvironment during treatment, whereas no such expansion was observed for non-HPV-specific T cells.

The sample here was blood, taken from a patient who underwent chemoradiotherapy. The sequence is built from TRBV7-9 and TRBJ1-2, with a weak D call of TRBD1 (6 bases match). This sequence originates from a human donor with HPV-associated anogenital cancer. The DNA reads as follows: TGTGCCAGCAGCTTACCGACAGGCGTACCATATGGCTACACCTTC. Its protein reads: CASSLPTGVPYGYTF.